The TCR beta chain described here comes from a study of cytomegalovirus exposure and HLA in healthy donors. The study, taken as a whole, reports: Association of a missense DCLRE1C variant with TCR beta V- and J-gene trimming was reported in a later analysis. DRB1 had the most TCR associations and HLA-C the fewest, a later analysis found, with rates varying by HLA locus. The classifier reportedly diagnosed cytomegalovirus status with high specificity and sensitivity.

CDR3 length: 15 amino acids. Trimming removed 6 bases from V and 7 bases from J, with 20 bases in between. Germline CDR1 SGHDT, CDR2 YYEEEE. Points on this clone: Its antigen is unknown.

The PCR was carried out with 60 Vbeta primers and 13 Jbeta primers. TCRdb keeps only in-frame clones here, not all; method: immunoSEQ multiplex PCR. This table holds around 170,000 clones, around 80% found once. This TCR was sampled from a man aged 18 to 30 in good health and CMV-seronegative. Sequencing was carried out using PBMCs. This sequence joins TRBV5-6 and TRBJ2-1; tentatively, D is TRBD1 (6 bases). CDR3 in amino acids: CASNRRGGGWNEQFF. CDR3 nucleotide sequence: TGTGCCAGCAACCGCAGGGGTGGGGGTTGGAATGAGCAGTTCTTC.